These 6 T cell receptor beta chains originate from one sample sequenced in a study of beta chain features in type 1 diabetes. The entirety of the isolated RNA underwent reverse transcription, so expressed TCRB transcripts were sequenced. The repertoire was sequenced with immunoSEQ multiplex PCR; TCRdb's copy has only in-frame clones and lacks some. This sample has tens of thousands of clones, with around a third found just once. The source material was stem cell memory CD4+ T cells from blood. The receptors come from a young woman in good health.

This rearrangement joins TRBV9 to TRBJ2-7; a weak D match, TRBD1 (6 bases). V was pared by 0 bases and J by 4 bases, with 14 bases between. Germline V CDR1 and CDR2: SGDLS, YYNGEE. The length of the CDR3 is 15 residues. CDR3 DNA: TGTGCCAGCAGCGTAGGGGGGCAGGGGATATACGAGCAGTACTTC. Protein sequence: CASSVGGQGIYEQYF.

The chain carries TRBV29-1 and TRBJ1-1; D possibly corresponds to TRBD1 (5 bases). V gave up 6 bases and J gave up 3 bases, with 11 bases separating them. Per germline, CDR1 SQVTM and CDR2 ANQGSEA. The CDR3 is 12 amino acids. Here the CDR3 reads CSVEGSYTEAFF. CDR3 coding DNA: TGCAGCGTGGAGGGGTCTTACACTGAAGCTTTCTTT. Drawing the rest from reference TRBV29-1 and TRBJ1-1, the complete variable domain is SAVISQKPSRDICQRGTSLTIQCQVDSQVTMMFWYRQQPGQSLTLIATANQGSEATYESGFVIDKFPISRPNLTFSTLTVSNMSPEDSSIYLCSVEGSYTEAFFGQGTRLTVV.

There are a few counts of this clone. The gene calls are TRBV7-2 and TRBJ2-2, with D tentatively TRBD2 (6 bases). The V and J ends lost 3 bases and 2 bases respectively, with 10 bases between them. CDR3 length equals 15 residues. CDR1 is SGHTA and CDR2 is FQGNSA in the germline V gene. The CDR3 bases are TGTGCCAGCAGCTTGGCGGGAACTAACACCGGGGAGCTGTTTTTT. Its translation is CASSLAGTNTGELFF.

The V gene is TRBV18, the J gene TRBJ1-5, with 8 bases identical to TRBD1. This CDR3 has 16 amino acids. Trimming at V came to 6 bases and at J to 3 bases, leaving 10 bases not matched to a gene. Germline assignment: CDR1 KGHSH and CDR2 LQKENI. CDR3 coding DNA: TGTGCCAGCTCCCAAAAGACAGGGGTGGACAATCAGCCCCAGCATTTT. Encoded protein: CASSQKTGVDNQPQHF.

There are a few counts of this clone. The chain combines TRBV30 with TRBJ2-1; 10 nucleotides match TRBD2. The V gene's germline CDR1 is GTSNPN and CDR2 SVGIG (reference sequence). The CDR3 contains 14 residues. V was clipped by 4 bases and J by 4 bases; unmatched bases: 4. Written as DNA, the CDR3 is TGTGCCTGGACCGGGACTAGCGCGTACAATGAGCAGTTCTTC. Amino acid sequence: CAWTGTSAYNEQFF.

This clone appeared a few times. The genes are TRBV10-3 and TRBJ1-1, with D perhaps TRBD1 (5 bases). The V end lost 3 bases, the J end lost 7 bases, and 15 bases lay between the germline ends. Germline assignment: CDR1 ENHRY and CDR2 SYGVKD. This CDR3 region has 14 residues. CDR3 DNA sequence: TGTGCCATCAGTGATCGGGGGGAGAAGGTTGAAGCTTTCTTT. It is translated as CAISDRGEKVEAFF.